These 13 T cell receptor beta chains came from one sample sequenced in a study of cytomegalovirus exposure and HLA in healthy donors. Primers included in the PCR were 60 Vbeta and 13 Jbeta primers. Only in-frame clones appear in the TCRdb table, and some are missing; sequencing was by immunoSEQ multiplex PCR. The sample holds about 300,000 clones, 75% to 90% seen once. Sequencing input: PBMCs. These receptors originate from a man aged 35-49 years in good health and CMV-seropositive.

The V gene is TRBV28, the J gene TRBJ2-6; 8 bases line up with TRBD2. This CDR3 has 16 amino acids. Germline loops: CDR1 MDHEN, CDR2 SYDVKM. The V gene end was trimmed by 6 bases and the J gene end by 0 bases; junction bases not matched to a gene: 4. Here the CDR3 reads CASRAGGLSGANVLTF. The CDR3 nucleotides read TGTGCCAGCAGGGCGGGGGGTCTCTCTGGGGCCAACGTCCTGACTTTC. The full variable domain, in which reference TRBV28 and TRBJ2-6 provide the parts outside the CDR3, is DVKVTQSSRYLVKRTGEKVFLECVQDMDHENMFWYRQDPGLGLRLIYFSYDVKMKEKGDIPEGYSVSREKKERFSLILESASTNQTSMYLCASRAGGLSGANVLTFGAGSRLTVL.

The CDR3 reads CASSSGPGQGSYNEQFF. As DNA, the CDR3 is TGTGCCAGCAGCTCGGGACCGGGACAGGGGTCCTACAATGAGCAGTTCTTC. This chain joins TRBV7-8 and TRBJ2-1, with TRBD1 matching 10 bases. The CDR3 totals 17 residues. CDR1 and CDR2 from the germline V gene are SGHVS and FQNEAQ. With 4 bases clipped from V and 1 base from J, the junction kept 7 bases outside the gene matches.

This chain joins TRBV15 and TRBJ1-1; 8 nucleotides match TRBD1. The CDR3 sequence is 16 residues long. Germline assignment: CDR1 LNHNV and CDR2 YYDKDF (reference sequence). V lost 3 bases, J lost 10 bases, and 16 bases stayed unmatched. DNA of the CDR3: TGTGCCACCAGCAGTTCGGACAGGGCAGTGTCGGCGGGAGCTTTCTTT. This encodes CATSSSDRAVSAGAFF.

J is TRBJ2-1 and V is TRBV4-3; 10 bases agree with TRBD1. The CDR3 length is 16 residues. V lost 3 bases, J lost 9 bases, and 11 bases stayed unmatched. The germline CDR1 and CDR2 sequences are LGHNA and YSLEER. The CDR3, as DNA: TGCGCCAGCAGCCATCCCGGGACAGGGGTTTTCGGTGAGCAGTTCTTC. Protein product: CASSHPGTGVFGEQFF.

The chain recombines TRBV10-2 with TRBJ2-3; perhaps TRBD2 as D (6 bases). The V gene's germline CDR1 is WSHSY and CDR2 SAAADI. Trimming stripped 3 bases from V and 2 bases from J, with 12 bases between. The CDR3 length is 15 residues. CDR3 nucleotide sequence: TGCGCCAGCAGTGAACCGGACTATCTCACAGATACGCAGTATTTT. This codes for CASSEPDYLTDTQYF.

This rearrangement joins TRBV29-1 to TRBJ2-1, with 14 bases identical to TRBD2. V shed 2 bases, J shed 9 bases, and the junction held 3 bases outside the gene matches. CDR1 is SQVTM and CDR2 is ANQGSEA in the germline V gene. The length of the CDR3 is 14 residues. CDR3 amino acids: CSVETGLAGAEQFF. CDR3 in DNA: TGCAGCGTTGAAACGGGACTAGCGGGAGCTGAGCAGTTCTTC.

The chain is built from TRBV25-1 and TRBJ2-6, with 7 bases fitting TRBD1. This CDR3 is 18 amino acids long. CDR1 MGHDK and CDR2 SYGVNS come from the germline V gene. With 0 bases clipped from V and 0 bases from J, the junction kept 5 bases outside the gene matches. This CDR3 reads CASSEYGQAYSGANVLTF. DNA for the CDR3: TGTGCCAGCAGTGAATATGGACAGGCATACTCTGGGGCCAACGTCCTGACTTTC.

This clone has a handful of counts. This rearrangement joins TRBV5-1 to TRBJ2-7, with D perhaps TRBD2 (7 bases). Trimming cost V 4 bases and J 4 bases, with 15 bases left between them. This CDR3 region has 14 residues. Germline assignment: CDR1 SGHRS and CDR2 YFSETQ. The CDR3 loop reads CASSVYRDYYEQYF. As DNA, the CDR3 is TGCGCCAGCAGCGTCTACAGGGACTATTACGAGCAGTACTTC.

As DNA, the CDR3 is TGTGCCAGCAGTGTGGGACAGGGGAGCAATCAGCCCCAGCATTTT. It codes for CASSVGQGSNQPQHF. The gene calls are TRBV2 and TRBJ1-5, with TRBD1 matching over 10 bases. This CDR3 comprises 15 residues. Germline trimming cut 4 bases from V and 1 base from J; bases unmatched to any gene: 1. Germline V gene sequence: CDR1 SNHLY, CDR2 FYNNEI.

The chain has TRBV9 and TRBJ1-4; tentatively, D is TRBD1 (5 bases). From germline, CDR1 is SGDLS and CDR2 YYNGEE. CDR3 length equals 15 residues. Trimming removed 3 bases from V and 5 bases from J, with 14 bases in between. Written as DNA, the CDR3 is TGTGCCAGCAGCGGCGGGGGTGGCCGGAATGAAAAACTGTTTTTT. Translated, it gives CASSGGGGRNEKLFF. Using reference TRBV9 and TRBJ1-4 for the parts outside the CDR3, the full variable domain is DSGVTQTPKHLITATGQRVTLRCSPRSGDLSVYWYQQSLDQGLQFLIQYYNGEERAKGNILERFSAQQFPDLHSELNLSSLELGDSALYFCASSGGGGRNEKLFFGSGTQLSVL.

This clone was observed a few times. This chain links TRBV19 with TRBJ2-3; 7 positions agree with TRBD2. The CDR3 runs to 13 residues. Germline-derived CDR1 and CDR2 are LNHDA and SQIVND (reference sequence). V dropped 11 bases and J dropped 0; count of bases not matched to a gene: 5. CDR3 DNA sequence: TGTGCCTCTGGGACTACTAGCACAGATACGCAGTATTTT. Residues: CASGTTSTDTQYF.

In DNA form, the CDR3 reads TGTGCCAGCAGCTTAAGCGGGAGGGCCTACAATGAGCAGTTCTTC. Translated, it gives CASSLSGRAYNEQFF. V gene TRBV11-2 combines with J gene TRBJ2-1; 10 bases agree with TRBD2. This CDR3 contains 15 residues. V lost 2 bases to trimming and J lost 2 bases; unmatched junction nucleotides: 0. CDR1 is SGHAT and CDR2 is FQNNGV in the germline V gene.

V and J are TRBV5-4 and TRBJ2-5, with 12 bases fitting TRBD2. Germline V gene data show CDR1 as SGHNT and CDR2 as YYREEE (reference sequence). V trimming: 4 bases; J trimming: 5 bases; junction bases outside the gene matches: 15. The CDR3 is 18 amino acids. Here the CDR3 DNA reads TGTGCCAGCAGCCCGATGGGACTAGCGGGCTCATACCCGGAGACCCAGTACTTC. This codes for CASSPMGLAGSYPETQYF.